This T cell receptor (beta chain) was obtained from a study of T cells in Graves' hyperthyroidism and ophthalmopathy. This clonotype has ten or more counts. Germline loops: CDR1 MNHNS, CDR2 SASEGT. V lost 5 bases and J 4 bases, leaving 13 bases between the germline ends. The CDR3 has 14 residues. There were TCR beta CDR3 regions amplified from RNA transcripts. The TCR CDR3 was amplified in a first-round RT-PCR using the HTBI primer set. From the multiplex PCR reads, TCRdb called clonotypes with MiXCR, one entry per CDR3 protein. The sample has hundreds of thousands of distinct CDR3 sequences, about 15% seen once; the top ten hold about 12%.

The rearrangement joins TRBV6-1 to TRBJ2-3, with D perhaps TRBD2 (6 bases). Specimen: blood. The TCR was taken from a young man with Graves' ophthalmopathy. The CDR3 loop reads CASSLLSGADTQYF. CDR3 bases: TGTGCCAGCAGTCTTCTCTCGGGGGCAGATACGCAGTATTTT.